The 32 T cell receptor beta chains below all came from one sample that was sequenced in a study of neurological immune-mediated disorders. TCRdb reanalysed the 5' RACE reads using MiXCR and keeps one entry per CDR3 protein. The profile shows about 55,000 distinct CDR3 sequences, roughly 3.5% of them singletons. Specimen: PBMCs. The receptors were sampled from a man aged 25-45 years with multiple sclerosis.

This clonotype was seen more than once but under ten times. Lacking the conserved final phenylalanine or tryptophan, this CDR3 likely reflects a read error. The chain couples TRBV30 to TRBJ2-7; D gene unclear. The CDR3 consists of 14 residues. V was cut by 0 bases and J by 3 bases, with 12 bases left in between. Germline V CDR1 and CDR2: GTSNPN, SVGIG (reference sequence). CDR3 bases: TGTGCCTGGAGTGTAGGCCCACTCGTCTACGAGCAGTACATC. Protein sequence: CAWSVGPLVYEQYI.

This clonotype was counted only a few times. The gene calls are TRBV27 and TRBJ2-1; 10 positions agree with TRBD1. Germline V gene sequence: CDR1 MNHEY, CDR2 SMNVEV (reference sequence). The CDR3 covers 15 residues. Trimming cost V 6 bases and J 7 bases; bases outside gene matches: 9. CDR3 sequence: CASSLDRGNGNEQFF. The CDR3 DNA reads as TGTGCCAGCAGCCTGGACAGGGGGAACGGGAATGAGCAGTTCTTC.

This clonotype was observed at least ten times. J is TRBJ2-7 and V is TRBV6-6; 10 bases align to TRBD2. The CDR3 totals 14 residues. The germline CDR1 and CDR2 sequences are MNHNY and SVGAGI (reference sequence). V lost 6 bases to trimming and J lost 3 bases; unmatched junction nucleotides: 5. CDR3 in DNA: TGTGCCAGCAGCCCTAGCGGGAGTGTCTACGAGCAGTACTTC. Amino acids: CASSPSGSVYEQYF.

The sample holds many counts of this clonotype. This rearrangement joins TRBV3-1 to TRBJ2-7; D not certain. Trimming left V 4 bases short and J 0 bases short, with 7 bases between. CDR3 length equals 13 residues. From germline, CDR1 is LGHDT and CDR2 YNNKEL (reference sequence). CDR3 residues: CASSLMNSYEQYF. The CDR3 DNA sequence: TGTGCCAGCAGCCTCATGAACTCCTACGAGCAGTACTTC.

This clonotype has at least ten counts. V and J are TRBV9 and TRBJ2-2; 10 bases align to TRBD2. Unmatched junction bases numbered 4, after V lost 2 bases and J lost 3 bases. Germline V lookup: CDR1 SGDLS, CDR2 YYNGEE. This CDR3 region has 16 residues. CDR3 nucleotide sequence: TGTGCCAGCAGCGTCGGGACTAGCGATTACACCGGGGAGCTGTTTTTT. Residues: CASSVGTSDYTGELFF.

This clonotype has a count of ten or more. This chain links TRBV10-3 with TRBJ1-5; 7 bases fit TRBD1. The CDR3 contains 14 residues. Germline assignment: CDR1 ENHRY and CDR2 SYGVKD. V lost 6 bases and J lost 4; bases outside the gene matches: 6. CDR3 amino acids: CAISRGQQNQPQHF. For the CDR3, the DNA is TGTGCCATCAGCCGGGGACAGCAAAATCAGCCCCAGCATTTT.

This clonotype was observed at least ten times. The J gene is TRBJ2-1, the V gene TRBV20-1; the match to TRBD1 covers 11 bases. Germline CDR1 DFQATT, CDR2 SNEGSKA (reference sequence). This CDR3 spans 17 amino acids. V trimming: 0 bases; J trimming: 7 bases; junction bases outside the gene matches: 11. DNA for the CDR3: TGCAGTGCTAGAGACGCGGGACCGGGACAGGGGGGGAATGAGCAGTTCTTC. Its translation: CSARDAGPGQGGNEQFF.

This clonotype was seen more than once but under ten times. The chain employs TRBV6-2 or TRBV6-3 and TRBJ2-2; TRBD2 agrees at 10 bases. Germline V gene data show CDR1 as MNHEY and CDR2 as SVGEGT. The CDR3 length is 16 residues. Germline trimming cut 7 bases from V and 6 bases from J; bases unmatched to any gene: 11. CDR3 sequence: CASTYGLAGVAGELFF. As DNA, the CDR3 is TGTGCCAGCACCTACGGGCTAGCGGGAGTCGCCGGGGAGCTGTTTTTT.

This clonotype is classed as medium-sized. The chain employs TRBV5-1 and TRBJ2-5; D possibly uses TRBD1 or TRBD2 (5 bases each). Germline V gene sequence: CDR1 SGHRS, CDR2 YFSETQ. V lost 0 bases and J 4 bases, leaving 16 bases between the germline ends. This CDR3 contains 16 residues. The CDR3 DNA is TGCGCCAGCAGCTTGGAATTACGGACGGGACGAGAGACCCAGTACTTC. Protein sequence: CASSLELRTGRETQYF.

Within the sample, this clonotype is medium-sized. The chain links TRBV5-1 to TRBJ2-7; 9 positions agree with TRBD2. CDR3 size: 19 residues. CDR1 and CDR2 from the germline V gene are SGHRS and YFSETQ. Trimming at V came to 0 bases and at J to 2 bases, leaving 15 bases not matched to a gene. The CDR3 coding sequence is TGCGCCAGCAGCTTGGCGAGGAGGGGAGCTAGCGGGATGGCCTACGAGCAGTACTTC. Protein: CASSLARRGASGMAYEQYF.

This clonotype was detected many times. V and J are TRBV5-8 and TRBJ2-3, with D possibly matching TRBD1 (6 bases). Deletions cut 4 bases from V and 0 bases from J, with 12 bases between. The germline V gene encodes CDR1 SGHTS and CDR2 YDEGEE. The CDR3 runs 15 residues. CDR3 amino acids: CASSRGQTSTDTQYF. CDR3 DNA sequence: TGTGCCAGCAGCCGCGGACAGACTAGCACAGATACGCAGTATTTT.

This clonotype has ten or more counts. CDR3 sequence reads: CASSVRAMVGGEQYF. CDR3 nucleotide sequence: TGTGCCAGCAGCGTACGGGCGATGGTTGGAGGCGAGCAGTACTTC. This chain links TRBV9 with TRBJ2-7; D possibly corresponds to TRBD2 (5 bases). The CDR3 is made up of 15 amino acids. Germline V gene sequence: CDR1 SGDLS, CDR2 YYNGEE. The germline V and J ends were trimmed by 1 base and 6 bases, with 17 bases remaining between them.

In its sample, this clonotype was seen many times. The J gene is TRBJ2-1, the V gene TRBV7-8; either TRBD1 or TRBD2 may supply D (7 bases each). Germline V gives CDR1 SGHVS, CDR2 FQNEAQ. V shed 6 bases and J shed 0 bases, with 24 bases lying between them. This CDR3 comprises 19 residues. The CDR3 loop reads CASSFPQGGELYSYNEQFF. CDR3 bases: TGTGCCAGCAGTTTTCCCCAGGGGGGGGAACTGTACTCCTACAATGAGCAGTTCTTC.

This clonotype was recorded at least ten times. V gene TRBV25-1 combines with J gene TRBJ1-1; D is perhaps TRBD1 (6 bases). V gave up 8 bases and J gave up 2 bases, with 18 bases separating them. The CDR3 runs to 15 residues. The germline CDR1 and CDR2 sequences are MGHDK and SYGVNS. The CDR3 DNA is TGTGCCAGCTCGAGGGGGTGGGGTTTCAACACTGAAGCTTTCTTT. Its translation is CASSRGWGFNTEAFF.

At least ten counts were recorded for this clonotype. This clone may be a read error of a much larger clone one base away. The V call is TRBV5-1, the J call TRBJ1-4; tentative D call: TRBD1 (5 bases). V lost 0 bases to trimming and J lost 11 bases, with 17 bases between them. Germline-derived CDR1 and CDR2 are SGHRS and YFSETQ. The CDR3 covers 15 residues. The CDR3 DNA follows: TGCGCCAGCAGCTTGGCCGGGGAACGGGGGAAGAAACTGTTTTTT. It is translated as CASSLAGERGKKLFF.

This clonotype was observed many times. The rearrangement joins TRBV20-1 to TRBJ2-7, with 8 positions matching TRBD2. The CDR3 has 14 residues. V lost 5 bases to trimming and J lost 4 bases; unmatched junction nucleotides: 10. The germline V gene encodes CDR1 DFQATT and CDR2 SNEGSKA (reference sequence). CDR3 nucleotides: TGCAGTGCTGCGCCGGGACTAGTGACTTACGAGCAGTACTTC. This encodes CSAAPGLVTYEQYF.

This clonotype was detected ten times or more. CDR3 region: CASSLAAYEQYF. CDR3 bases: TGTGCCAGCAGCTTGGCCGCCTACGAGCAGTACTTC. The rearrangement links TRBV5-6 to TRBJ2-7; D not resolved. The length of the CDR3 is 12 residues. Trimming took off 0 bases at V and 2 bases at J, with 3 bases between the two ends. Germline loops: CDR1 SGHDT, CDR2 YYEEEE.

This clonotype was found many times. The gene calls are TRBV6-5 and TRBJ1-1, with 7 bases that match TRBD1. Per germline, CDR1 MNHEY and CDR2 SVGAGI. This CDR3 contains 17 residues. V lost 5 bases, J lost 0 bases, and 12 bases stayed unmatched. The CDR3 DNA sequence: TGTGCCAGCAGTCAGTCACCGGGACAGACTATGAACACTGAAGCTTTCTTT. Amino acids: CASSQSPGQTMNTEAFF.

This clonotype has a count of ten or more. The CDR3 DNA reads as TGCGCCAGCAGCTCCCCAGAAGATACGCAGTATTTT. As protein: CASSSPEDTQYF. The chain uses TRBV5-1 and TRBJ2-3; D uncertain. The germline gives CDR1 SGHRS, CDR2 YFSETQ. This CDR3 region has 12 residues. The V end was cut by 3 bases, the J end by 5 bases, with 7 bases between.

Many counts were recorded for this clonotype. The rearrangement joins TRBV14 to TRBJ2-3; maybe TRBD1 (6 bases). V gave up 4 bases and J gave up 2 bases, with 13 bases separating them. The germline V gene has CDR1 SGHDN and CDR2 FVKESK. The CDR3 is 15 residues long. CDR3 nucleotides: TGTGCCAGCAGCCCGCAGGGGTCCTACACAGATACGCAGTATTTT. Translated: CASSPQGSYTDTQYF.

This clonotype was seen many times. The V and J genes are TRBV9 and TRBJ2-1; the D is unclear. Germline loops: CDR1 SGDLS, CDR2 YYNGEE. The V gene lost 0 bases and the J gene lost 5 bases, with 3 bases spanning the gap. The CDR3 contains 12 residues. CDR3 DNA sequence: TGTGCCAGCAGCGTAGGGAACAATGAGCAGTTCTTC. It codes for CASSVGNNEQFF.

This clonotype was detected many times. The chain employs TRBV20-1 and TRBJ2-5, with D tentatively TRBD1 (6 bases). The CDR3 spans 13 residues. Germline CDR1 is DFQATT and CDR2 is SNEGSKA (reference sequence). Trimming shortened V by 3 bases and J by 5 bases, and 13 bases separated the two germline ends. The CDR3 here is CSASVTGRETQYF. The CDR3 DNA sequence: TGCAGTGCTAGCGTCACAGGGCGGGAGACCCAGTACTTC.

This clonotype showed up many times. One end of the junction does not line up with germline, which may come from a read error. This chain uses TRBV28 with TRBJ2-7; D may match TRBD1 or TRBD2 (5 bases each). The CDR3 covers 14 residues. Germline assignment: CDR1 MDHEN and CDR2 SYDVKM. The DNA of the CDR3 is TGTGCCAGCAGTTTAGGGCAGGGAATGCGTCGGGAAAGCTTC. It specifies CASSLGQGMRRESF.

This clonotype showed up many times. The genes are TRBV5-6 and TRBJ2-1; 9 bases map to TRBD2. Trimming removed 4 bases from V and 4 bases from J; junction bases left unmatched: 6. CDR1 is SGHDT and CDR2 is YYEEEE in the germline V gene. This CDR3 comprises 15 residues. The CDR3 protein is CASSRPTSGYNEQFF. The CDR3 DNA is TGTGCCAGCAGCAGACCGACTAGCGGATACAATGAGCAGTTCTTC.

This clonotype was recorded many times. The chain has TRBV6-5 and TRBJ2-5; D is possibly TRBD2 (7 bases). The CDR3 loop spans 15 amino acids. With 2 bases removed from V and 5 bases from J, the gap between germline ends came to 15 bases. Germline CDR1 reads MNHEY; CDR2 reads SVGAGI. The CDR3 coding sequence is TGTGCCAGCAGTTACATGGGGGGGCGGTTGGAGACCCAGTACTTC. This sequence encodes CASSYMGGRLETQYF.

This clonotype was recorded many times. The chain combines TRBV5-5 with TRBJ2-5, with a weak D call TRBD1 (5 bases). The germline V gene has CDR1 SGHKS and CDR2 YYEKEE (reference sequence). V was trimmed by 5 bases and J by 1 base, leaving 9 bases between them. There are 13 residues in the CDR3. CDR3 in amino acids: CASRQGFQETQYF. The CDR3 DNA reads TGTGCCAGCAGGCAGGGTTTCCAAGAGACCCAGTACTTC.

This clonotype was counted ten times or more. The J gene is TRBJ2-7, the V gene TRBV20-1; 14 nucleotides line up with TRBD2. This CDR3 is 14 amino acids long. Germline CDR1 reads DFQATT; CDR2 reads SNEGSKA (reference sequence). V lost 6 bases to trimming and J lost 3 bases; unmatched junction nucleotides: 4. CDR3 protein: CSASGLAGVYEQYF. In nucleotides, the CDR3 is TGCAGTGCATCGGGACTAGCGGGAGTCTACGAGCAGTACTTC.

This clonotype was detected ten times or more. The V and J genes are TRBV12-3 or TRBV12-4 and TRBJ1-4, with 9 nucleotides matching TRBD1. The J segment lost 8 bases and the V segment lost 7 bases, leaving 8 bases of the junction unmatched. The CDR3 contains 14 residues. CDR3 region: CASTKDRGGEKLFF. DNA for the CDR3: TGTGCCAGCACCAAGGACAGGGGAGGGGAAAAACTGTTTTTT.

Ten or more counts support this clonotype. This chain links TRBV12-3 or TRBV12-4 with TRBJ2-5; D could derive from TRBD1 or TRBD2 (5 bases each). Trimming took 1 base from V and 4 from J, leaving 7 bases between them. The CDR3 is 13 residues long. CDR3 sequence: CASSLGGGETQYF. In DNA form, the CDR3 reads TGTGCCAGCAGTTTAGGTGGGGGAGAGACCCAGTACTTC.

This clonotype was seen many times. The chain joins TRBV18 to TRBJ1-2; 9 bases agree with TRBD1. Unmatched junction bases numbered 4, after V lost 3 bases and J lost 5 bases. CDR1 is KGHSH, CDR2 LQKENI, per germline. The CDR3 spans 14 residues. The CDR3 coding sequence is TGTGCCAGCTCACCGATGGGACAGGGTTATGGCTACACCTTC. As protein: CASSPMGQGYGYTF.

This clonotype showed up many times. The CDR3 spells CASSPASGILYEQYF. DNA for the CDR3: TGTGCCAGCAGTCCAGCTAGCGGGATCCTCTACGAGCAGTACTTC. The J gene is TRBJ2-7, the V gene TRBV28; TRBD2 matches at 9 bases. The ends lost 5 bases at V and 3 bases at J; junction bases unmatched: 8. CDR3 length: 15 amino acids. Germline V lookup: CDR1 MDHEN, CDR2 SYDVKM.

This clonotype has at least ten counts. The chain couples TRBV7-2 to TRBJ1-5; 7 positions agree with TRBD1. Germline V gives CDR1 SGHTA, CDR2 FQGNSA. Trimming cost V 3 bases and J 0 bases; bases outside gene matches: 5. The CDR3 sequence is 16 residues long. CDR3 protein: CASSFQGVYSNQPQHF. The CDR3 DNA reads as TGTGCCAGCAGCTTTCAGGGGGTTTATAGCAATCAGCCCCAGCATTTT.